Listed below are T cell receptor beta chains from one sample, sequenced in a study of blood T cell repertoires in COVID-19. Using immunoSEQ multiplex PCR, the repertoire was profiled, and TCRdb retains in-frame clones only, with some absent. The sample shows fewer than 200,000 clones, approximately 79% of them seen only once. The specimen sequenced was PBMCs or T cells enriched from blood (not recorded which). The receptors stem from a woman aged 60-75 years with acute COVID-19. Each CDR3 is given with its conserved first and last residue. D genes are given only for firm matches. Clone size is stated in some rows and not others, as once, few, many or a class when expanded.

DNA: TGTGCCACCAGTGACCGCTTAGCGGGCACAGATACGCAGTATTTT; CDR3: CATSDRLAGTDTQYF; V: TRBV24-1; size: few; D: -; J: TRBJ2-3
DNA: TGTGCCAGCTCACCAGCAGGGGGGAGCTCCTACGAGCAGTACTTC; CDR3: CASSPAGGSSYEQYF; V: TRBV18; size: -; D: -; J: TRBJ2-7
DNA: TGTGCCAGCAGCTTCCTTTCCGGACAGGGATACTATGGCTACACCTTC; CDR3: CASSFLSGQGYYGYTF; V: TRBV11-2; size: -; D: TRBD1; J: TRBJ1-2
DNA: TGTGCCAGCAGCGAGAGGGACAAAGGACCCTCTGGAAACACCATATATTTT; CDR3: CASSERDKGPSGNTIYF; V: TRBV7-9; size: -; D: -; J: TRBJ1-3
DNA: TGCAGTGCTAGTCCCAGGACAAATCAGCCCCAGCATTTT; CDR3: CSASPRTNQPQHF; V: TRBV20-1; size: -; D: -; J: TRBJ1-5
DNA: TGTGCCAGCAGCTCACAGGGCCAGGGAAAACTGTTTTTT; CDR3: CASSSQGQGKLFF; V: TRBV7-2; size: -; D: -; J: TRBJ1-4
DNA: TGTGCCAGCAGTCGTTCTAGCCGAAGGAGCTCCTACAATGAGCAGTTCTTC; CDR3: CASSRSSRRSSYNEQFF; V: TRBV5-6; size: -; D: -; J: TRBJ2-1
DNA: TGTGCCAGCAGCTTAGGTCAGGGTTGGTCCGGGGAGCTGTTTTTT; CDR3: CASSLGQGWSGELFF; V: TRBV7-8; size: -; D: -; J: TRBJ2-2
DNA: TGTGCCATCGCCCCCGGGAGTCTGAGCACAGATACGCAGTATTTT; CDR3: CAIAPGSLSTDTQYF; V: TRBV19; size: -; D: -; J: TRBJ2-3
DNA: TGTGCCAGCAGCTTCACAGTGAGCTCTGGAAACACCATATATTTT; CDR3: CASSFTVSSGNTIYF; V: TRBV7-2; size: -; D: -; J: TRBJ1-3
DNA: TGTGCCAGCAGGATCAATCCTGCGCTGTTTTTT; CDR3: CASRINPALFF; V: TRBV21-1; size: -; D: -; J: TRBJ1-4
DNA: TGCGCCAGCAGTGATTTGGGACAGGGGCTACTCAATCAGCCCCAGCATTTT; CDR3: CASSDLGQGLLNQPQHF; V: TRBV10-2; size: -; D: TRBD1; J: TRBJ1-5
DNA: TGTGCCAGCAGGCTGGACAGGGGAGGATTGGGTGAAGCTTTCTTT; CDR3: CASRLDRGGLGEAFF; V: TRBV28; size: -; D: TRBD1; J: TRBJ1-1
DNA: TGTGCCATCAGTGAAGGGGACACTGAAGCTTTCTTT; CDR3: CAISEGDTEAFF; V: TRBV10-3; size: -; D: -; J: TRBJ1-1
DNA: TGTGCCTGGACCCAAAGGGGGCATAATTCACCCCTCCACTTT; CDR3: CAWTQRGHNSPLHF; V: TRBV30; size: -; D: TRBD1; J: TRBJ1-6
DNA: TGTGCCAGCAGTTTACGAGGGTTCGGGAACACCATATATTTT; CDR3: CASSLRGFGNTIYF; V: TRBV27; size: -; D: -; J: TRBJ1-3
DNA: TGTGCCAGTAGTATAATCCCCCTACAGGGAATAGGAGAGACCCAGTACTTC; CDR3: CASSIIPLQGIGETQYF; V: TRBV19; size: -; D: -; J: TRBJ2-5
DNA: TGCGCCAGCAGCTTTTTGGCCCACACTGAAGCTTTCTTT; CDR3: CASSFLAHTEAFF; V: TRBV5-1; size: few; D: -; J: TRBJ1-1
DNA: TGTGCCAGCAGGGTCCGGGATTGGTACTATAATTCACCCCTCCACTTT; CDR3: CASRVRDWYYNSPLHF; V: TRBV11-3; size: -; D: -; J: TRBJ1-6
DNA: TGCGCCAGCAGCTTGATGGGACAGTCAGGGGGCACCATATATTTT; CDR3: CASSLMGQSGGTIYF; V: TRBV5-1; size: -; D: TRBD1; J: TRBJ1-3
DNA: TGTGCCAGCAGCCGTACACGGACAGCGCGGGAGACCCAGTACTTC; CDR3: CASSRTRTARETQYF; V: TRBV7-2; size: -; D: -; J: TRBJ2-5
DNA: TGTGCCTCAAACAAATTCTGGTCTAGCGCCAAAGAGACCCAGTACTTC; CDR3: CASNKFWSSAKETQYF; V: TRBV7-8; size: -; D: -; J: TRBJ2-5
DNA: TGTGCCAGCAGCGTAGCCAGCGGAGCAGATACGCAGTATTTT; CDR3: CASSVASGADTQYF; V: TRBV9; size: -; D: -; J: TRBJ2-3
DNA: TGCGCCAGCAGCTCACAGGGGGCGAGCTATGGCTACACCTTC; CDR3: CASSSQGASYGYTF; V: TRBV5-1; size: few; D: TRBD1; J: TRBJ1-2
DNA: TGTGCCAGCAGCTTAGGGGGGCTCGAGCAGTACTTC; CDR3: CASSLGGLEQYF; V: TRBV7-9; size: -; D: -; J: TRBJ2-7
DNA: TGTGCCAGCAGCCAAGAGAGGAACTATGGCTACACCTTC; CDR3: CASSQERNYGYTF; V: TRBV4-2; size: -; D: -; J: TRBJ1-2
DNA: TGCGCCAGCAGCCGGGACAGCCGCTCGACGCAGTATTTT; CDR3: CASSRDSRSTQYF; V: TRBV10-1; size: -; D: TRBD1; J: TRBJ2-3
DNA: TGCGCCAGCAGCTCACGTACCAAGGGCTCAGGGGAGACCCAGTACTTC; CDR3: CASSSRTKGSGETQYF; V: TRBV5-1; size: -; D: -; J: TRBJ2-5
DNA: TGTGCCAGCAGTGAACAGTTTGCAACTAATGAAAAACTGTTTTTT; CDR3: CASSEQFATNEKLFF; V: TRBV6-4; size: -; D: -; J: TRBJ1-4